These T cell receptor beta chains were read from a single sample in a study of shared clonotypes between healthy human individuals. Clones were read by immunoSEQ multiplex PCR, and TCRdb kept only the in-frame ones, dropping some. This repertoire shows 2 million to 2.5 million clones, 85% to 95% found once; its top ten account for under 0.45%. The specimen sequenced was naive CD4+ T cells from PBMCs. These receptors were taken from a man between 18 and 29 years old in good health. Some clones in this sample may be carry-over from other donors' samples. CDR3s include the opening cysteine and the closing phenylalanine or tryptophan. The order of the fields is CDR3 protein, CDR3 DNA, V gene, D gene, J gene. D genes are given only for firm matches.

cdr3_aa: CASSTRRVLSGNTIYF
cdr3_nt: TGTGCCAGCAGCACCCGCCGGGTTCTCTCTGGAAACACCATATATTTT
v_call: TRBV5-6
d_call: -
j_call: TRBJ1-3

cdr3_aa: CASSPRANTEAFF
cdr3_nt: TGTGCCAGCAGTCCGCGGGCGAACACTGAAGCTTTCTTT
v_call: TRBV27
d_call: -
j_call: TRBJ1-1

cdr3_aa: CASSPQAGTSSSEQFF
cdr3_nt: TGTGCCAGCTCACCACAAGCGGGGACGTCCTCTAGTGAGCAGTTCTTC
v_call: TRBV18
d_call: TRBD2
j_call: TRBJ2-1

cdr3_aa: CASSPPGLATYNEQFF
cdr3_nt: TGTGCCAGCTCACCTCCGGGACTAGCGACCTACAATGAGCAGTTCTTC
v_call: TRBV18
d_call: TRBD2
j_call: TRBJ2-1

cdr3_aa: CASSLDQETQYF
cdr3_nt: TGCGCCAGCAGCCTCGACCAAGAGACCCAGTACTTC
v_call: TRBV5-1
d_call: -
j_call: TRBJ2-5

cdr3_aa: CASSLALAGAYEQYF
cdr3_nt: TGCGCCAGCAGCTTGGCACTAGCGGGAGCCTACGAGCAGTACTTC
v_call: TRBV5-1
d_call: TRBD2
j_call: TRBJ2-7

cdr3_aa: CASSSRDHRDTQYF
cdr3_nt: TGTGCCAGCAGTTCGAGGGATCATCGAGATACGCAGTATTTT
v_call: TRBV6-5
d_call: -
j_call: TRBJ2-3

cdr3_aa: CSVGGGRATDTQYF
cdr3_nt: TGCAGCGTTGGTGGCGGACGAGCGACAGATACGCAGTATTTT
v_call: TRBV29-1
d_call: -
j_call: TRBJ2-3

cdr3_aa: CASSPEGSEPGTQYF
cdr3_nt: TGCGCCAGCAGCCCGGAGGGGAGTGAACCGGGGACCCAGTACTTC
v_call: TRBV5-1
d_call: -
j_call: TRBJ2-5

cdr3_aa: CASSPQVGNNQPQHF
cdr3_nt: TGTGCCAGCTCACCACAGGTAGGGAACAATCAGCCCCAGCATTTT
v_call: TRBV18
d_call: -
j_call: TRBJ1-5